The 12 T cell receptor beta chains in this list originate from one sample, sequenced in a study of cytomegalovirus exposure and HLA in healthy donors. Researchers ran the PCR with 60 Vbeta and 13 Jbeta primers. The protocol was immunoSEQ multiplex PCR, while the TCRdb copy is restricted to in-frame clones and leaves out a portion. The data contain 90,000 to 150,000 clones, 70% to 85% of them singletons. The sample taken for sequencing was PBMCs. These receptor sequences come from a human donor in good health.

V is TRBV6-1 and J is TRBJ2-1, with D possibly being TRBD2 (7 bases). V lost 1 base to trimming and J lost 4 bases, with 17 bases between them. Germline CDR1 and CDR2: MNHNS and SASEGT. The CDR3 sequence is 17 residues long. CDR3 DNA sequence: TGTGCCAGCAGTGAAGTGTGGGGGGGGCCGGGGTACAATGAGCAGTTCTTC. Protein product: CASSEVWGGPGYNEQFF.

This clone occurred once. This chain links TRBV4-1 with TRBJ1-5; 10 positions match TRBD1. Germline V lookup: CDR1 MGHRA, CDR2 YSYEKL. V trimming: 2 bases; J trimming: 5 bases; junction bases outside the gene matches: 15. This CDR3 comprises 19 residues. CDR3 sequence: CASSQKGTGEGRLDQPQHF. CDR3 in DNA: TGCGCCAGCAGCCAAAAAGGGACAGGGGAAGGGAGACTAGATCAGCCCCAGCATTTT.

This chain connects TRBV5-8 to TRBJ1-5; the match to TRBD1 covers 7 bases. The V gene end was trimmed by 1 base and the J gene end by 4 bases; junction bases not matched to a gene: 11. The germline V gene encodes CDR1 SGHTS and CDR2 YDEGEE. The CDR3 consists of 17 residues. The CDR3 nucleotides are TGTGCCAGCAGCTTGTGGGGACAGTCCGGGCATAATCAGCCCCAGCATTTT. Its translation: CASSLWGQSGHNQPQHF.

J is TRBJ1-1 and V is TRBV7-2; 7 positions agree with TRBD1. Trimming took 7 bases from V and 7 from J; bases not matched to a gene: 9. Looked up from germline, CDR1 is SGHTA and CDR2 is FQGNSA. This CDR3 is 13 amino acids long. The CDR3 loop reads CASTVLGGGEAFF. CDR3 nucleotide sequence: TGTGCCAGCACCGTTTTAGGGGGCGGTGAAGCTTTCTTT. Supplemented by reference TRBV7-2 and TRBJ1-1, the full variable domain reads GAGVSQSPSNKVTEKGKDVELRCDPISGHTALYWYRQSLGQGLEFLIYFQGNSAPDKSGLPSDRFSAERTGGSVSTLTIQRTQQEDSAVYLCASTVLGGGEAFFGQGTRLTVV.

Only a few counts were recorded for this clone. The rearrangement links TRBV27 to TRBJ2-3; the match to TRBD1 covers 8 bases. The CDR3 is made up of 18 amino acids. From germline, CDR1 is MNHEY and CDR2 SMNVEV (reference sequence). Trimming at V came to 5 bases and at J to 3 bases, leaving 16 bases not matched to a gene. The CDR3 nucleotides read TGTGCCAGCAGTCCTCGGACAGGGTTCGGGGGATCGACAGATACGCAGTATTTT. This encodes CASSPRTGFGGSTDTQYF.

This chain joins TRBV28 and TRBJ1-5; D gene unclear. Germline assignment: CDR1 MDHEN and CDR2 SYDVKM. CDR3 length equals 14 residues. V was cut by 2 bases and J by 3 bases, with 8 bases left in between. CDR3 sequence: CASSLGQDNQPQHF. The CDR3 DNA is TGTGCCAGCAGTTTAGGGCAGGACAATCAGCCCCAGCATTTT.

The V and J genes are TRBV9 and TRBJ2-1, with D maybe TRBD1 (6 bases). V shed 0 bases and J shed 7 bases, with 11 bases lying between them. The CDR3 covers 14 residues. Per the germline V gene, CDR1 is SGDLS and CDR2 is YYNGEE. CDR3 nucleotide sequence: TGTGCCAGCAGCGTAGAAGGACAGTCGAATGAGCAGTTCTTC. Its protein is CASSVEGQSNEQFF.

V gene TRBV10-1 combines with J gene TRBJ2-7; a possible D gene is TRBD1 (6 bases). The CDR3 totals 16 residues. The germline V gene has CDR1 WNHNN and CDR2 SYGVQD (reference sequence). With 8 bases removed from V and 0 bases from J, the gap between germline ends came to 20 bases. In DNA, the CDR3 is TGCGCCAGCCCCGAATGCGGTACAGGGTACTCCTACGAGCAGTACTTC. Protein product: CASPECGTGYSYEQYF.

The chain is built from TRBV6-5 and TRBJ2-1, with D possibly TRBD2 on 6 matching bases. With 5 bases removed from V and 1 base from J, the gap between germline ends came to 12 bases. CDR3 size: 15 residues. CDR1 is MNHEY, CDR2 SVGAGI, per germline. The CDR3 DNA follows: TGTGCCAGCAGTGGGGGGATAGGGTCCTACAATGAGCAGTTCTTC. As protein: CASSGGIGSYNEQFF.

The V call is TRBV19, the J call TRBJ2-7; 8 nucleotides align to TRBD1. Germline trimming cut 5 bases from V and 4 bases from J; bases unmatched to any gene: 10. CDR3 size: 15 residues. The V gene's germline CDR1 is LNHDA and CDR2 SQIVND (reference sequence). The CDR3 DNA reads TGTGCCAGTAGTCCACCCGGGACAGGCCTATACGAGCAGTACTTC. Amino acids: CASSPPGTGLYEQYF.

The DNA of the CDR3 is TGTGCCAGCAACAGACCGAACGATTATGGCTACACCTTC. This codes for CASNRPNDYGYTF. The chain recombines TRBV6-6 with TRBJ1-2, with no clear D. V was clipped by 7 bases and J by 5 bases, with 14 bases between them. In germline, CDR1 is MNHNY, CDR2 SVGAGI (reference sequence). The CDR3 covers 13 residues.

The CDR3 is CASRSGGSGPTEAFF. The CDR3 coding sequence is TGCGCCAGCAGATCCGGGGGGTCAGGGCCCACTGAAGCTTTCTTT. The chain couples TRBV5-1 to TRBJ1-1; weak D call: TRBD1 (5 bases). V was clipped by 5 bases and J by 4 bases, with 18 bases between them. The CDR3 is 15 residues long. CDR1 is SGHRS and CDR2 is YFSETQ in the germline V gene.